A single sample is the source of the 17 T cell receptor beta chains below, sequenced in a study of blood T cell repertoires in COVID-19. Produced via immunoSEQ multiplex PCR; TCRdb's table is partial and in-frame only. The data contain 300,000 to 350,000 clones, about nine tenths of them singletons. Material: peripheral blood. These receptors were taken from a man under 40 with COVID-19, enrolled during active disease.

This rearrangement joins TRBV7-2 to TRBJ2-3, with TRBD2 identical over 8 bases. The germline gives CDR1 SGHTA, CDR2 FQGNSA. V dropped 0 bases and J dropped 6; count of bases not matched to a gene: 8. There are 16 residues in the CDR3. The CDR3 sequence is CASSLAFGTRADTQYF. The CDR3 region has the DNA TGTGCCAGCAGCTTAGCTTTTGGGACTAGAGCCGATACGCAGTATTTT.

This rearrangement joins TRBV6-2 or TRBV6-3 to TRBJ2-2, with D tentatively TRBD2 (5 bases). Trimming removed 4 bases from V and 6 bases from J, with 15 bases in between. The CDR3 contains 15 residues. The germline gives CDR1 MNHEY, CDR2 SVGEGT. CDR3 protein: CASSSRTPLSGELFF. CDR3 coding DNA: TGTGCCAGCAGTTCCCGGACTCCCTTATCCGGGGAGCTGTTTTTT.

The chain employs TRBV15 and TRBJ1-2; perhaps TRBD1 as D (6 bases). Trimming shortened V by 5 bases and J by 6 bases, and 13 bases separated the two germline ends. The length of the CDR3 is 13 residues. Germline CDR1 LNHNV, CDR2 YYDKDF (reference sequence). The CDR3 loop reads CATSPGEGDGYTF. DNA for the CDR3: TGTGCCACCAGCCCTGGAGAGGGGGATGGCTACACCTTC.

J is TRBJ1-5 and V is TRBV6-5; maybe TRBD1 (6 bases). Germline-derived CDR1 and CDR2 are MNHEY and SVGAGI. Trimming shortened V by 3 bases and J by 0 bases, and 9 bases separated the two germline ends. The CDR3 extends over 15 amino acids. The DNA for the CDR3 is TGTGCCAGCAGTTATCAACAGGGTAGCAATCAGCCCCAGCATTTT. It specifies CASSYQQGSNQPQHF.

V usage is TRBV7-9 and J usage is TRBJ2-1, with D possibly matching TRBD2 (5 bases). Germline V gene lookup returns CDR1 SEHNR and CDR2 FQNEAQ (reference sequence). This CDR3 region has 16 residues. V shed 4 bases and J shed 2 bases, with 15 bases lying between them. The CDR3 nucleotides are TGTGCCAGCAGCTACCCCACCCCGGGAACCTACAATGAGCAGTTCTTC. Its translation: CASSYPTPGTYNEQFF.

The gene calls are TRBV24-1 and TRBJ2-5; 8 bases are shared with TRBD2. This CDR3 has 14 amino acids. Germline V lookup: CDR1 KGHDR, CDR2 SFDVKD. V shed 3 bases, J shed 3 bases, and the junction held 2 bases outside the gene matches. The CDR3 nucleotides read TGTGCCACCAGTGATGGACTAGCTAAAGAGACCCAGTACTTC. This encodes CATSDGLAKETQYF.

The chain joins TRBV7-9 to TRBJ2-2; a weak D match, TRBD2 (6 bases). CDR1 is SEHNR and CDR2 is FQNEAQ in the germline V gene (reference sequence). Trimming left V 1 base short and J 3 bases short, with 9 bases between. The CDR3 is made up of 15 amino acids. The CDR3 here is CASSLVSGYTGELFF. The DNA of the CDR3 is TGTGCCAGCAGCTTAGTTAGCGGTTACACCGGGGAGCTGTTTTTT.

This sequence joins TRBV5-1 and TRBJ1-3, with TRBD1 matching over 7 bases. CDR3 length: 17 residues. V was pared by 1 base and J by 0 bases, with 7 bases of the junction left unmatched. Looked up from germline, CDR1 is SGHRS and CDR2 is YFSETQ. The CDR3 region is CASSLRETGTSGNTIYF. CDR3 in DNA: TGCGCCAGCAGCTTGAGGGAGACAGGGACCTCTGGAAACACCATATATTTT.

In this sample, this clone turned up once. The V call is TRBV7-2, the J call TRBJ2-7; the D is unclear. CDR1 SGHTA and CDR2 FQGNSA come from the germline V gene. Trimming took 1 base from V and 3 from J, leaving 10 bases between them. CDR3 length equals 14 residues. CDR3 bases: TGTGCCAGCAGCTTAGGGTACTATGACTACGAGCAGTACTTC. As protein: CASSLGYYDYEQYF. The whole variable domain, filled in from reference TRBV7-2 and TRBJ2-7, reads GAGVSQSPSNKVTEKGKDVELRCDPISGHTALYWYRQSLGQGLEFLIYFQGNSAPDKSGLPSDRFSAERTGGSVSTLTIQRTQQEDSAVYLCASSLGYYDYEQYFGPGTRLTVT.

The J gene is TRBJ2-5, the V gene TRBV25-1; weak D call: TRBD1 (6 bases). Germline V gene sequence: CDR1 MGHDK, CDR2 SYGVNS. V was cut by 1 base and J by 4 bases, with 10 bases left in between. CDR3 length: 14 residues. The CDR3 region is CASSESRGGETQYF. The CDR3 DNA reads as TGTGCCAGCAGTGAATCCCGAGGGGGAGAGACCCAGTACTTC.

The count of this clone is one. The chain couples TRBV3-1 (or the pseudogene TRBV3-2) to TRBJ1-4; D may be TRBD1 (5 bases). V lost 4 bases and J lost 8, with 20 bases in between. CDR3 length: 16 amino acids. Germline lookup yields CDR1 LGHDT and CDR2 YNNKEL (reference sequence). The CDR3 nucleotides are TGTGCCAGCAGCCCCAAGATCCCGACAGAATCCGAAAAACTGTTTTTT. Translation: CASSPKIPTESEKLFF.

The chain uses TRBV5-4 and TRBJ2-7; 9 bases fit TRBD2. With V trimmed by 5 bases and J by 11 bases, 17 bases remained unmatched. CDR1 and CDR2 from the germline V gene are SGHNT and YYREEE (reference sequence). This CDR3 has 15 residues. The CDR3 DNA follows: TGTGCCAGCAGTACCATCCTAGCGGGATCGAGGGAAAAGTACTTC. Translating it yields CASSTILAGSREKYF.

The rearrangement links TRBV4-1 to TRBJ1-4; D gene unclear. Per the germline V gene, CDR1 is MGHRA and CDR2 is YSYEKL. The CDR3 covers 15 residues. The V end lost 5 bases, the J end lost 2 bases, and 12 bases lay between the germline ends. The CDR3 region has the DNA TGCGCCAGCAGCTCTCTAGGTGGCACTAATGAAAAACTGTTTTTT. It encodes CASSSLGGTNEKLFF.

V is TRBV6-2 or TRBV6-3 and J is TRBJ2-7; 9 nucleotides line up with TRBD1. This CDR3 comprises 14 residues. Unmatched junction bases numbered 13, after V lost 4 bases and J lost 12 bases. Per the germline V gene, CDR1 is MNHEY and CDR2 is SVGEGT. CDR3 residues: CASSSTSTGGLGYF. The CDR3 bases are TGTGCCAGCAGTTCTACCTCGACAGGGGGTCTTGGGTACTTC.

The chain has TRBV4-3 and TRBJ2-7; TRBD2 aligns across 10 bases. V dropped 4 bases and J dropped 5; count of bases not matched to a gene: 8. This CDR3 is 15 amino acids long. The germline V gene encodes CDR1 LGHNA and CDR2 YSLEER. The CDR3 sequence: CASSRQTSGLDEQYF. CDR3 DNA sequence: TGCGCCAGCAGCCGACAGACTAGCGGGCTGGACGAGCAGTACTTC.

In its sample, this clone was seen a few times. The V and J genes are TRBV7-2 and TRBJ1-2; D remains unclear. Between the trimmed V and J ends, which lost 1 base and 2 bases, there was a span of 8 bases. Germline CDR1 SGHTA, CDR2 FQGNSA. CDR3 size: 14 residues. This chain's CDR3 is CASSLDWRNYGYTF. DNA for the CDR3: TGTGCCAGCAGCTTAGACTGGCGGAACTATGGCTACACCTTC.

This clone showed up just once. The V and J genes are TRBV7-8 and TRBJ2-7, with 9 positions matching TRBD2. The CDR3 contains 14 residues. Germline CDR1 SGHVS, CDR2 FQNEAQ. V gave up 4 bases and J gave up 3 bases; unmatched junction bases: 4. CDR3 in amino acids: CASSYSGGHYEQYF. The CDR3 nucleotides are TGTGCCAGCAGCTATAGCGGGGGTCACTACGAGCAGTACTTC.